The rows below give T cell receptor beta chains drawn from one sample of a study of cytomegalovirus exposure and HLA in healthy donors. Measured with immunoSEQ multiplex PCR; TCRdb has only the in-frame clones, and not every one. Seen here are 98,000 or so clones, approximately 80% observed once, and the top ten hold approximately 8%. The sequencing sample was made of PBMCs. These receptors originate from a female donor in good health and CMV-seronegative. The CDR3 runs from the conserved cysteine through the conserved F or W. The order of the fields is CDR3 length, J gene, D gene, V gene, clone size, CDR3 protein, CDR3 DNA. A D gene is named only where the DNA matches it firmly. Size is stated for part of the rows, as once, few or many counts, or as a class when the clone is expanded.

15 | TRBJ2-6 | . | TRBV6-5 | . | CASSPTGSGANVLTF | TGTGCCAGCAGCCCCACAGGCTCTGGGGCCAACGTCCTGACTTTC
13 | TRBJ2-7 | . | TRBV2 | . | CASKPSSGGEQYF | TGTGCCAGCAAGCCCTCGTCCGGGGGCGAGCAGTACTTC
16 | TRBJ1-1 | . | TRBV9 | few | CASSVTSATMNTEAFF | TGTGCCAGCAGCGTAACGAGTGCCACCATGAACACTGAAGCTTTCTTT
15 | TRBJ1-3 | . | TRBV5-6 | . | CASSLEKGGGNTIYF | TGTGCCAGCAGCTTGGAGAAGGGAGGTGGAAACACCATATATTTT
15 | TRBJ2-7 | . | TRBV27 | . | CASSSFDRSSYEQYF | TGTGCCAGCAGCTCGTTCGACAGGAGCTCCTACGAGCAGTACTTC
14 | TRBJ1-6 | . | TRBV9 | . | CASSVDRVNSPLHF | TGTGCCAGCAGCGTAGACAGGGTAAATTCACCCCTCCACTTT
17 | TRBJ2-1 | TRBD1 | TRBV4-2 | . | CASSLEQQGIVYNEQFF | TGTGCCAGCAGCCTCGAACAACAGGGGATCGTCTACAATGAGCAGTTCTTC
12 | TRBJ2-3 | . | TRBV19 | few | CATEGGTDTQYF | TGTGCCACCGAAGGGGGTACAGATACGCAGTATTTT
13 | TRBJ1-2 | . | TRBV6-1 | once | CASHTNLNYGYTF | TGTGCCAGCCACACTAATCTTAACTATGGCTACACCTTC
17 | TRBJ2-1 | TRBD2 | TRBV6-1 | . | CASSGAPLAGVSGEQFF | TGTGCCAGCAGTGGCGCCCCACTAGCGGGAGTGTCAGGTGAGCAGTTCTTC
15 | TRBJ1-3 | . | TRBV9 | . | CASSVEINTGNTIYF | TGTGCCAGCAGCGTAGAGATTAACACTGGAAACACCATATATTTT
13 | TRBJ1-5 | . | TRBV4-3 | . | CASSYYSNQPQHF | TGCGCCAGCAGCTACTATAGCAATCAGCCCCAGCATTTT
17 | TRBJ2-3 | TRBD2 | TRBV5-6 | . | CASSWTSGRAGTDTQYF | TGTGCCAGTTCCTGGACTAGCGGGAGGGCGGGCACAGATACGCAGTATTTT
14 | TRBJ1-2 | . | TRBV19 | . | CASSIGYRDRGYTF | TGTGCCAGTAGTATAGGGTACAGGGATCGTGGCTACACCTTC
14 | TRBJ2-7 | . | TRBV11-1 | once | CASSHPQGFNEQYF | TGTGCCAGCAGCCACCCCCAGGGGTTCAACGAGCAGTACTTC
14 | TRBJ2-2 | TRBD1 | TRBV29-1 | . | CSVEVWQGAGELFF | TGCAGCGTTGAAGTGTGGCAGGGGGCCGGGGAGCTGTTTTTT
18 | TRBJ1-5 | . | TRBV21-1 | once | CASSKAGYWQQSNQPQHF | TGTGCCAGCAGCAAAGCCGGGTACTGGCAGCAGAGCAATCAGCCCCAGCATTTT
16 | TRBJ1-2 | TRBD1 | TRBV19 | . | CASAVTGGRAPYGYTF | TGTGCCAGTGCGGTGACAGGGGGCCGGGCACCCTATGGCTACACCTTC
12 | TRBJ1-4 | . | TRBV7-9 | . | CASSSYNEKLFF | TGTGCCAGCAGCTCCTATAATGAAAAACTGTTTTTT
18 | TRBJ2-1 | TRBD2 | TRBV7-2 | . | CASSLSMGLAGGNNEQFF | TGTGCCAGCAGCTTATCTATGGGGCTAGCGGGAGGGAACAATGAGCAGTTCTTC
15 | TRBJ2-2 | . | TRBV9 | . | CASSVVEGLTGELFF | TGTGCCAGCAGCGTAGTGGAGGGGCTCACCGGGGAGCTGTTTTTT
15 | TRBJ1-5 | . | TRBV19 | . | CASSIGQAGLQPQHF | TGTGCCAGTAGTATTGGGCAGGCAGGCCTTCAGCCCCAGCATTTT
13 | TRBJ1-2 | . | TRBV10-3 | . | CAINDRSLYGYTF | TGTGCCATCAACGACAGGTCCCTCTATGGCTACACCTTC
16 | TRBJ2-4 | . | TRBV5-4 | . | CASSLLTAGAKNIQYF | TGTGCCAGCAGCTTGCTGACTGCCGGGGCCAAAAACATTCAGTACTTC
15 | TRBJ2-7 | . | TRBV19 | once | CASSIGAALFYEQYF | TGTGCCAGTAGTATAGGGGCTGCCTTATTCTACGAGCAGTACTTC
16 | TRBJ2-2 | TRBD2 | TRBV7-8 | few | CASSLIAGGGTGELFF | TGTGCCAGCAGCCTAATAGCGGGAGGGGGCACCGGGGAGCTGTTTTTT
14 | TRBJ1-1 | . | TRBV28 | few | CASREGQKNTEAFF | TGTGCCAGCAGGGAAGGACAGAAGAACACTGAAGCTTTCTTT
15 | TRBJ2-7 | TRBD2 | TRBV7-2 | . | CASSPAASGIREQYF | TGTGCCAGCAGCCCGGCGGCTAGCGGGATTCGGGAGCAGTACTTC
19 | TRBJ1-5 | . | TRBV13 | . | CASSFRYQSGEASYQPQHF | TGTGCCAGCAGCTTCCGATACCAGTCCGGGGAGGCCAGCTATCAGCCCCAGCATTTT
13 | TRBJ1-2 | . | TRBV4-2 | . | CASSQDNGQLYTF | TGTGCCAGCAGCCAAGATAATGGACAGCTCTACACCTTC
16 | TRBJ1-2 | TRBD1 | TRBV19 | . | CASSLLDRGENYGYTF | TGTGCCAGTAGCCTATTGGACAGGGGCGAAAACTATGGCTACACCTTC
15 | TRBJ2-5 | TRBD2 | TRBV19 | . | CASSIARLAGETQYF | TGTGCCAGTAGTATAGCGAGACTAGCGGGAGAGACCCAGTACTTC
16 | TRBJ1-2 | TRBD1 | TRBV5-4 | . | CASSNAGTGGGYGYTF | TGTGCCAGCAGCAATGCCGGGACAGGGGGAGGCTATGGCTACACCTTC
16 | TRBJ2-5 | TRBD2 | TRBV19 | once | CASSLTSGRASETQYF | TGTGCCAGTAGTTTGACTAGCGGGAGGGCCTCAGAGACCCAGTACTTC
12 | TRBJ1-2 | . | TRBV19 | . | CASSNQNYGYTF | TGTGCCAGTAGTAACCAGAACTATGGCTACACCTTC
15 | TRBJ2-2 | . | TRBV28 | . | CASSLGRGMVGELFF | TGTGCCAGCAGTTTAGGCCGGGGGATGGTCGGGGAGCTGTTTTTT
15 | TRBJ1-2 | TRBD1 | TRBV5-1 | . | CASSLPGTGVEGYTF | TGCGCCAGCAGCCTACCCGGGACAGGGGTAGAGGGCTACACCTTC
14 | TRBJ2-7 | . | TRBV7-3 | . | CASSLQGGKDEQYF | TGTGCCAGCAGCTTACAGGGGGGAAAGGACGAGCAGTACTTC
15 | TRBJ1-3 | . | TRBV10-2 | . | CASSDEGRSGNTIYF | TGCGCCAGCAGTGACGAGGGGAGGTCTGGAAACACCATATATTTT
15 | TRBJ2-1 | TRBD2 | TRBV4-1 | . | CASLRLAGGHNEQFF | TGCGCCAGCCTTCGACTAGCGGGGGGCCACAATGAGCAGTTCTTC
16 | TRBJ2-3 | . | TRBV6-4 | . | CASSESDPKRTDTQYF | TGTGCCAGCAGTGAATCTGACCCAAAGAGGACAGATACGCAGTATTTT
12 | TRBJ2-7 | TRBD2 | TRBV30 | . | CAWNPGGYEQYF | TGTGCCTGGAACCCGGGGGGTTACGAGCAGTACTTC
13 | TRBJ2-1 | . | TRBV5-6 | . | CASSFTTGNEQFF | TGTGCCAGCAGCTTTACAACAGGGAATGAGCAGTTCTTC